The present TCR beta chain was sequenced within a study of blood T cell repertoires in COVID-19. The V and J ends lost 1 base and 3 bases respectively, with 7 bases between them. Per the germline V gene, CDR1 is LGHDT and CDR2 is YNNKEL (reference sequence). This CDR3 has 13 residues. The repertoire was sequenced with immunoSEQ multiplex PCR; TCRdb's copy has only in-frame clones and lacks some. The table includes about 53,000 clones, approximately 84% detected once. The source material was peripheral blood. The rearrangement uses TRBV3-1 (or the pseudogene TRBV3-2) and TRBJ2-7; D unresolved. This TCR was recovered from a human donor in a cohort sampled during active COVID-19. The CDR3 reads CASSQVGFYEQYF. For the CDR3, the DNA is TGTGCCAGCAGCCAAGTCGGGTTCTACGAGCAGTACTTC.